The clone carrying this TCR beta chain showed up just a few times. This entry is derived from a study of T-cell memory formation after mild COVID-19. After 5'RACE with constant-segment primers, TCR alpha and TCR beta cDNA libraries carrying sample barcodes and UMIs were obtained. MiXCR, applied by TCRdb to the 5' RACE reads, yields one record per CDR3 protein. The sample consists of 450,000 to 650,000 distinct CDR3 sequences, about a fifth of them appearing once. Per the germline V gene, CDR1 is SGHRS and CDR2 is YFSETQ. The V and J ends lost 5 bases and 5 bases, in that order; junction bases with no gene match: 4. The length of the CDR3 is 14 residues.

The sequence came from an adult woman who had mild COVID-19 (a few samples of this study predate the infection). Cell type and time point are not known. The specimen was PBMCs or a T cell subset sorted from them (not recorded which). This sequence joins TRBV5-1 and TRBJ1-6; the match to TRBD1 covers 7 bases. In nucleotides, the CDR3 is TGCGCCAGCAGGTCAGGGGGGAATAATTCACCCCTCCACTTT. It translates to CASRSGGNNSPLHF.